This is a list of T cell receptor beta chains from one sample in a study of T cell repertoires in cytomegalovirus infection. In TCRdb, the reads were re-called with MiXCR into one record per CDR3 protein. This table has 680,000 or so distinct CDR3 sequences, 30% to 35% appearing once. No cognate antigen is known for these TCRs. The sample was cultured PBMCs, taken from culture after CMV antigen stimulation. The receptors were gathered from a human donor in good health (CMV status not recorded). Some clones in this sample may be carry-over from other donors' samples. Each CDR3 is given with its conserved first and last residue. The order of the fields is clone size, J gene, V gene, D gene, CDR3 protein, CDR3 DNA. The D gene is left open where the match is weak. Size values are once, few and many counts, or a class for expanded clones, and some rows have none.

-,TRBJ1-5,TRBV2,-,CASSVSGTGQPQHF,TGTGCCAGCAGTGTCTCAGGGACCGGCCAGCCCCAGCATTTT
few,TRBJ1-1,TRBV19,-,CASSPRERVNTEAFF,TGTGCCAGTAGTCCTCGGGAGAGGGTGAACACTGAAGCTTTCTTT
many,TRBJ2-4,TRBV7-2,-,CASTRGAKNIQYF,TGTGCCAGCACCAGGGGTGCCAAAAACATTCAGTACTTC
few,TRBJ2-7,TRBV7-4,TRBD1,CASSLKQGAHEQYF,TGTGCCAGCAGCTTAAAACAGGGGGCTCACGAGCAGTACTTC
few,TRBJ1-5,TRBV19,-,CASKTGSSNQPQHF,TGTGCCAGTAAAACAGGGAGTAGCAATCAGCCCCAGCATTTT
few,TRBJ2-6,TRBV7-9,-,CASRGAGANVLTF,TGTGCCTCAAGGGGAGCGGGGGCCAACGTCCTGACTTTC
many,TRBJ1-5,TRBV7-6,-,CASSLGEGFQPQHF,TGTGCCAGCAGCTTAGGTGAGGGGTTCCAGCCCCAGCATTTT
-,TRBJ2-5,TRBV6-6,TRBD2,CASSYVSGMEETQYF,TGTGCCAGCAGTTATGTGAGCGGGATGGAAGAGACCCAGTACTTC
many,TRBJ1-2,TRBV7-2,-,CASSLGPANYGYTF,TGTGCCAGCAGCTTAGGGCCTGCTAACTATGGCTACACCTTC
-,TRBJ2-3,TRBV28,TRBD2,CASTPGRTELQYF,TGTGCCAGCACCCCCGGGAGGACGGAGCTGCAGTATTTT
few,TRBJ1-2,TRBV7-2,-,CASSLAKEGYGYTF,TGTGCCAGCAGCTTAGCGAAGGAGGGCTATGGCTACACCTTC
-,TRBJ2-2,TRBV15,-,CATSRDWGELFF,TGTGCCACCAGCAGAGACTGGGGGGAGCTGTTTTTT
few,TRBJ2-5,TRBV11-2,TRBD2,CASSPTRTSGRTQYF,TGTGCCAGCAGCCCAACCCGGACTAGCGGGAGGACCCAGTACTTC
-,TRBJ2-1,TRBV7-2,TRBD2,CASSGKRGGPTLYEQFF,TGTGCCAGCAGCGGCAAGCGCGGGGGGCCGACCCTGTATGAGCAGTTCTTC
-,TRBJ1-1,TRBV7-9,-,CASSAPTGSTEAFF,TGTGCCAGCAGCGCCCCAACAGGATCCACTGAAGCTTTCTTT
-,TRBJ2-2,TRBV18,TRBD1,CASSSLGTGTSPGTGELFF,TGTGCCAGCTCGTCCCTCGGGACAGGGACATCTCCGGGCACCGGGGAGCTGTTTTTT
few,TRBJ1-1,TRBV10-3,-,CAISGGEEAFF,TGTGCCATCAGCGGAGGGGAGGAAGCTTTCTTT
few,TRBJ1-4,TRBV4-1,-,CASRGGKGSTNEKLFF,TGCGCCAGCAGGGGAGGGAAGGGCTCAACTAATGAAAAACTGTTTTTT
-,TRBJ1-3,TRBV7-2,-,CASSSPGRGSGNTIYF,TGTGCCAGCAGCTCTCCCGGACGAGGATCTGGAAACACCATATATTTT
-,TRBJ2-1,TRBV20-1,TRBD2,CTVGGTMGHNEQFF,TGCACCGTAGGCGGGACTATGGGGCACAATGAGCAGTTCTTC
few,TRBJ2-7,TRBV6-2/TRBV6-3,TRBD1,CASSHRGYYEQYF,TGTGCCAGCAGTCACAGGGGGTACTACGAGCAGTACTTC
few,TRBJ2-2,TRBV6-1,TRBD2,CASKSGGAWTGELFF,TGTGCCAGCAAGAGCGGGGGGGCGTGGACCGGGGAGCTGTTTTTT
few,TRBJ1-1,TRBV6-5,-,CASTTSWGGAEAFF,TGTGCCAGCACCACATCTTGGGGGGGGGCTGAAGCTTTCTTT
many,TRBJ2-2,TRBV7-2,-,CASSLGRPGTGELFF,TGTGCCAGCAGCCTCGGACGCCCAGGGACCGGGGAGCTGTTTTTT
once,TRBJ1-1,TRBV6-1,-,CASRGWQNTEAFF,TGTGCCAGCAGGGGTTGGCAGAACACTGAAGCTTTCTTT
-,TRBJ2-1,TRBV7-2,-,CASSPQPGGDEQFF,TGTGCCAGCAGCCCCCAGCCCGGCGGGGACGAGCAGTTCTTC
few,TRBJ2-1,TRBV7-2,-,CASRQGRILNNEQFF,TGTGCCAGCAGACAGGGACGGATTCTAAACAATGAGCAGTTCTTC
-,TRBJ2-2,TRBV20-1,TRBD2,CAGTSGRELFF,TGCGCCGGGACTAGCGGGAGGGAGCTGTTTTTT
few,TRBJ2-3,TRBV29-1,-,CSVRSGTDTQYF,TGCAGCGTCAGATCGGGTACAGATACGCAGTATTTT
-,TRBJ1-3,TRBV7-3,-,CASSSQRGHTIYF,TGTGCCAGCAGCTCCCAAAGAGGACACACCATATATTTT
many,TRBJ2-7,TRBV7-2,-,CASSLGGTAEPLYEQYF,TGTGCCAGCAGCTTAGGTGGAACAGCGGAACCACTCTACGAGCAGTACTTC
few,TRBJ2-3,TRBV11-2,TRBD1,CASSLARGRFTDTQYF,TGTGCCAGCAGCTTAGCCAGGGGGCGCTTCACAGATACGCAGTATTTT
few,TRBJ1-1,TRBV6-6,-,CASSYSLIRRAEAFF,TGTGCCAGCAGTTATTCTCTCATCCGGAGGGCTGAAGCTTTCTTT
-,TRBJ2-7,TRBV11-2,TRBD2,CASSHFSGRKLYEQYF,TGTGCCAGCAGCCATTTTAGCGGGAGGAAATTGTACGAGCAGTACTTC
-,TRBJ1-1,TRBV5-1,-,CASSVMDTLNTEAFF,TGCGCCAGCAGTGTTATGGACACCCTGAACACTGAAGCTTTCTTT
few,TRBJ2-7,TRBV7-2,TRBD2,CASSSNSGIGNEQYF,TGTGCCAGCAGCTCCAATAGCGGGATAGGCAACGAGCAGTACTTC
many,TRBJ2-7,TRBV2,-,CASSQGDPHEQYF,TGTGCCAGCAGCCAAGGGGACCCCCACGAGCAGTACTTC
-,TRBJ1-3,TRBV5-1,TRBD1,CASSFGTGGSSGNTIYF,TGCGCCAGCAGCTTTGGGACAGGGGGGTCCTCTGGAAACACCATATATTTT
once,TRBJ1-6,TRBV20-1,-,CSARLNYSPLHF,TGCAGTGCTAGATTGAACTATTCACCCCTCCACTTT
once,TRBJ2-1,TRBV4-1,TRBD2,CASSQVLAGEQFF,TGCGCCAGCAGCCAAGTCCTAGCGGGTGAGCAGTTCTTC
-,TRBJ2-7,TRBV6-2/TRBV6-3,TRBD2,CASIESGGPSYEQYF,TGTGCCAGCATCGAATCGGGGGGTCCCTCCTACGAGCAGTACTTC
-,TRBJ2-3,TRBV11-2,-,CASSTGWGRGTDTQYF,TGTGCCAGCAGCACGGGCTGGGGGCGCGGCACAGATACGCAGTATTTT
-,TRBJ2-5,TRBV11-2,-,CASSLDRSETQYF,TGTGCCAGCAGCTTAGATCGATCGGAGACCCAGTACTTC
-,TRBJ2-5,TRBV3-1,-,CASSLRTAHQETQYF,TGTGCCAGCAGCTTAAGGACGGCCCATCAAGAGACCCAGTACTTC
few,TRBJ2-1,TRBV11-2,-,CASSLRPWTTLYNEQFF,TGTGCCAGCAGCTTAAGGCCGTGGACTACCCTTTACAATGAGCAGTTCTTC
-,TRBJ2-5,TRBV5-6,TRBD2,CASSLFPSGRVVETQYF,TGTGCCAGCAGCTTGTTTCCTAGCGGGAGAGTGGTGGAGACCCAGTACTTC
many,TRBJ2-3,TRBV7-2,-,CASSLGGRETDTQYF,TGTGCCAGCAGCTTAGGGGGCAGGGAGACAGATACGCAGTATTTT
-,TRBJ2-5,TRBV19,-,CASSITGTPETQYF,TGTGCCAGTAGTATAACTGGAACGCCAGAGACCCAGTACTTC
-,TRBJ2-1,TRBV5-4,-,CASSSPGGYNEQFF,TGTGCCAGCAGCTCCCCCGGCGGTTACAATGAGCAGTTCTTC
-,TRBJ2-3,TRBV2,-,CASSAEKDTQYF,TGTGCCAGCAGTGCGGAAAAGGATACGCAGTATTTT
many,TRBJ2-5,TRBV11-2,-,CASSFQGLETQYF,TGTGCCAGCAGCTTTCAAGGGTTGGAGACCCAGTACTTC
-,TRBJ2-1,TRBV6-1,-,CASSEENNEQFF,TGTGCCAGCAGTGAAGAGAACAATGAGCAGTTCTTC
many,TRBJ2-3,TRBV7-2,-,CASSLFSPSVELDTQYF,TGTGCCAGCAGCTTATTCTCGCCTAGCGTTGAGCTGGATACGCAGTATTTT
-,TRBJ1-2,TRBV2,-,CASDSSMDGGYTF,TGTGCCAGCGACTCGAGTATGGATGGCGGCTACACCTTC